This TCR beta chain was captured by sequencing in a study of blood T cell repertoires in COVID-19. Overall study: The cDNA or gDNA used as material had been derived from T cells, B-cell-depleted T cells, or PBMCs.

In the source study's methods: By means of reference gene primer amplification, nucleated cell counts were estimated. Only in-frame clones appear in the TCRdb table, and some are missing; sequencing was by immunoSEQ multiplex PCR. D and trimming were read from the DNA, whereas the V and J calls and clone size are those reported in that table. Of some 250,000 clones in the sample, roughly 80% were seen once. Germline CDR1 is SGDLS and CDR2 is YYNGEE. The CDR3 contains 16 residues. V dropped 0 bases and J dropped 9; count of bases not matched to a gene: 11. The sequence was obtained from a woman of 80 years or more with acute or convalescent COVID-19. The rearrangement links TRBV9 to TRBJ2-1; 8 positions match TRBD1. Sequenced material: peripheral blood. Written as DNA, the CDR3 is TGTGCCAGCAGCGTAGAAATGGGCAGGGGGCGTAGTGAGCAGTTCTTC. Translated: CASSVEMGRGRSEQFF. Based on the CDR3 plus reference TRBV9 and TRBJ2-1, the full variable domain is DSGVTQTPKHLITATGQRVTLRCSPRSGDLSVYWYQQSLDQGLQFLIQYYNGEERAKGNILERFSAQQFPDLHSELNLSSLELGDSALYFCASSVEMGRGRSEQFFGPGTRLTVL.